The 19 T cell receptor beta chains listed next were all sequenced from one sample in a study of blood T cell repertoires in COVID-19. Repertoires were generated with immunoSEQ multiplex PCR, while TCRdb's copy carries only in-frame clones and drops some. The sample holds around 160,000 clones, roughly four fifths seen once. Sequencing was performed on peripheral blood. The receptor source for this set is a woman aged 80 or over with acute or convalescent COVID-19.

The chain is built from TRBV12-3 or TRBV12-4 and TRBJ2-3; tentatively, D is TRBD1 (5 bases). CDR3 length: 13 residues. V was pared by 5 bases and J by 6 bases, with 12 bases between. The CDR3 DNA is TGTGCCAGCAGTGGTCAGGGTCCCGATACGCAGTATTTT. Translating gives CASSGQGPDTQYF.

This chain uses TRBV10-3 with TRBJ1-5, with 11 bases matching TRBD1. CDR3 length: 15 amino acids. In germline, CDR1 is ENHRY, CDR2 SYGVKD. Trimming took 2 bases from V and 4 from J; bases not matched to a gene: 1. The CDR3 loop reads CAISEGDRGNQPQHF. The CDR3 coding sequence is TGTGCCATCAGTGAGGGGGACAGGGGGAATCAGCCCCAGCATTTT.

This clone was observed a single time. The chain links TRBV24-1 to TRBJ1-6, with 8 bases matching TRBD1. J was trimmed by 5 bases and V by 6 bases; bases with no gene match: 5. The CDR3 runs to 15 residues. Per germline, CDR1 KGHDR and CDR2 SFDVKD. CDR3 residues: CATSRHRGDNSPLHF. The CDR3 DNA reads TGTGCCACCAGTCGCCACAGGGGGGATAATTCACCCCTCCACTTT.

V gene TRBV7-2 combines with J gene TRBJ2-3, with 9 bases matching TRBD2. The CDR3 extends over 19 amino acids. V dropped 0 bases and J dropped 0; count of bases not matched to a gene: 10. Germline V gene lookup returns CDR1 SGHTA and CDR2 FQGNSA. For the CDR3, the DNA is TGTGCCAGCAGCTTAGCTGGACTAGCGAACACCCCTAGCACAGATACGCAGTATTTT. Translation gives CASSLAGLANTPSTDTQYF.

The CDR3 DNA is TGTGCCAGCAGCCAAAGACAGGGTGTGCTATTCTATGGCTACACCTTC. Its protein is CASSQRQGVLFYGYTF. The V and J genes are TRBV7-9 and TRBJ1-2; 7 nucleotides match TRBD1. Looked up from germline, CDR1 is SEHNR and CDR2 is FQNEAQ (reference sequence). The CDR3 length is 16 residues. Trimming took 5 bases from V and 4 from J; bases not matched to a gene: 13.

A single count supports this clone. The genes are TRBV11-3 and TRBJ2-2; TRBD2 is a possible D gene (5 bases). Trimming stripped 3 bases from V and 1 base from J, with 9 bases between. CDR1 and CDR2 from the germline V gene are SGHNT and YENEEA. The CDR3 covers 15 residues. CDR3 sequence reads: CASSLRTQNTGELFF. The CDR3 DNA reads as TGTGCCAGCAGCTTGAGGACTCAGAACACCGGGGAGCTGTTTTTT.

In its sample, this clone was seen a few times. The chain is built from TRBV5-1 and TRBJ2-3; TRBD1 might be the D (8 bases). The CDR3 length is 15 residues. The V end was cut by 2 bases, the J end by 3 bases, with 13 bases between. Germline-derived CDR1 and CDR2 are SGHRS and YFSETQ. Here the CDR3 DNA reads TGCGCCAGCAGCTTTGGACAGGGAGGGACAGATACGCAGTATTTT. It encodes CASSFGQGGTDTQYF.

This clone was seen once. The rearrangement joins TRBV2 to TRBJ2-1; TRBD2 agrees at 7 bases. The germline V gene encodes CDR1 SNHLY and CDR2 FYNNEI. V lost 10 bases to trimming and J lost 0 bases; unmatched junction nucleotides: 12. The CDR3 spans 16 residues. The CDR3: CATGRLAVRSYNEQFF. The CDR3 nucleotides are TGTGCCACCGGACGGCTAGCGGTTCGCTCCTACAATGAGCAGTTCTTC. Together with reference TRBV2 and TRBJ2-1, the CDR3 gives the full variable domain: EPEVTQTPSHQVTQMGQEVILRCVPISNHLYFYWYRQILGQKVEFLVSFYNNEISEKSEIFDDQFSVERPDGSNFTLKIRSTKLEDSAMYFCATGRLAVRSYNEQFFGPGTRLTVL.

This chain uses TRBV5-1 with TRBJ2-1, with TRBD2 identical over 8 bases. V shed 7 bases and J 7 bases; nucleotides not matched to a gene: 13. Germline V lookup: CDR1 SGHRS, CDR2 YFSETQ. The CDR3 runs to 15 residues. The CDR3 loop reads CASEMTGGPKNEQFF. DNA for the CDR3: TGCGCCAGCGAGATGACGGGAGGGCCTAAGAATGAGCAGTTCTTC.

The chain combines TRBV5-4 with TRBJ2-5; weak D call: TRBD2 (6 bases). The CDR3 is 15 amino acids. Trimming removed 0 bases at V and 3 bases at J, with 12 bases between. The germline V gene has CDR1 SGHNT and CDR2 YYREEE (reference sequence). CDR3 sequence (DNA): TGTGCCAGCAGCTTGGAGTCGGGAGCCAAAGAGACCCAGTACTTC. The encoded protein is CASSLESGAKETQYF.

This clone was seen once. The junction departs from the called germline gene at one end, perhaps through a read error. This chain links TRBV25-1 with TRBJ1-1; 7 positions match TRBD1. CDR1 is MGHDK and CDR2 is SYGVNS in the germline V gene. The CDR3 length is 11 residues. CDR3 bases: TGTGCCAGCAGTGGATGGACAGGAGGATACTTT. Its translation is CASSGWTGGYF.

This clone has more than one count but fewer than ten. This rearrangement joins TRBV10-2 to TRBJ1-5, with D tentatively TRBD1 (6 bases). Germline CDR1 reads WSHSY; CDR2 reads SAAADI. The CDR3 totals 14 residues. Trimming removed 9 bases from V and 0 bases from J, with 12 bases in between. The CDR3, as DNA: TGCGCCAGTAGGGGGGGACATAGCAATCAGCCCCAGCATTTT. Encoded protein: CASRGGHSNQPQHF.

DNA of the CDR3: TGTGCCAGCAGCAAAGAGCACAGGGGTGGGGATCAGCCCCAGCATTTT. This sequence encodes CASSKEHRGGDQPQHF. The chain combines TRBV21-1 with TRBJ1-5; TRBD1 is the table's D call and was not checked against the DNA. TRBV21-1 is termed a pseudogene. The CDR3 consists of 16 residues.

V usage is TRBV6-5 and J usage is TRBJ1-5; 10 bases are a match to TRBD1. The CDR3 sequence is 14 residues long. V was pared by 7 bases and J by 6 bases, with 6 bases of the junction left unmatched. The V gene's germline CDR1 is MNHEY and CDR2 SVGAGI. CDR3 loop: CASKAGQGFQPQHF. CDR3 sequence (DNA): TGTGCCAGCAAAGCGGGACAGGGGTTTCAGCCCCAGCATTTT.

The chain employs TRBV2 and TRBJ2-7; 9 bases agree with TRBD1. V was pared by 10 bases and J by 5 bases, with 9 bases of the junction left unmatched. The CDR3 runs to 13 residues. Germline CDR1 SNHLY, CDR2 FYNNEI. In DNA form, the CDR3 reads TGTGCCACCCGGGACAGGGCCGACCACGAGCAGTACTTC. Amino acids: CATRDRADHEQYF.

The V gene is TRBV5-6, the J gene TRBJ2-1; 14 bases fit TRBD2. V lost 4 bases and J lost 15; bases outside the gene matches: 12. Germline CDR1 and CDR2: SGHDT and YYEEEE. This CDR3 is built from 15 residues. CDR3 sequence (DNA): TGTGCCAGCAGCCCACAAGGACTAGCGGGAGGTCTGGCGTTCTTC. Protein: CASSPQGLAGGLAFF.

This clone was seen a single time. V and J are TRBV5-4 and TRBJ2-7, with 7 bases matching TRBD1. Trimming removed 3 bases from V and 6 bases from J; junction bases left unmatched: 6. In germline, CDR1 is SGHNT, CDR2 YYREEE (reference sequence). There are 13 residues in the CDR3. Here the CDR3 reads CASSSNRGGEQYF. The CDR3 DNA reads TGTGCCAGCAGCTCCAACAGGGGCGGCGAGCAGTACTTC.

This chain connects TRBV29-1 to TRBJ2-7; 7 positions match TRBD1. The CDR3 sequence is 12 residues long. V shed 4 bases, J shed 2 bases, and the junction held 2 bases outside the gene matches. CDR1 and CDR2 from the germline V gene are SQVTM and ANQGSEA. This chain's CDR3 is CSVADRTYEQYF. DNA for the CDR3: TGCAGCGTTGCGGACAGGACCTACGAGCAGTACTTC.

The J gene is TRBJ2-7, the V gene TRBV5-1; 9 bases map to TRBD2. Germline V gives CDR1 SGHRS, CDR2 YFSETQ. The length of the CDR3 is 16 residues. Trimming at V came to 4 bases and at J to 3 bases, leaving 11 bases not matched to a gene. The CDR3 reads CASSTVAGATVYEQYF. As DNA, the CDR3 is TGCGCCAGCAGCACTGTAGCGGGGGCAACAGTCTACGAGCAGTACTTC.